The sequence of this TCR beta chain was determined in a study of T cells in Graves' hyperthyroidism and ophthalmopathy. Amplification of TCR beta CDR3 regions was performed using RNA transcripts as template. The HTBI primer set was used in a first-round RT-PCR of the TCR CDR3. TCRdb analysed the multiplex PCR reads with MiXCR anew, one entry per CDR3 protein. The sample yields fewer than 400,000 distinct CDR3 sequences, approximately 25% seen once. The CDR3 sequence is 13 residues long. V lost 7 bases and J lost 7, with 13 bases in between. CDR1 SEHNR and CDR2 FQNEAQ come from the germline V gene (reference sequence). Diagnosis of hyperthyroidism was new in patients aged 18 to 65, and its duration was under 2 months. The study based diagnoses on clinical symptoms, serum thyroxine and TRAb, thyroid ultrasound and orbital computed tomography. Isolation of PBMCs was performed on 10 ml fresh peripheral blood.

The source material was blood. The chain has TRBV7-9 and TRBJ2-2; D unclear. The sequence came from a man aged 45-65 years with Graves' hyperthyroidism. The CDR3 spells CASNQPGGGELFF. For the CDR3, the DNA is TGTGCCAGCAACCAACCAGGCGGCGGGGAGCTGTTTTTT.